A selection of T cell receptor beta chains follows, all from one sample in a study of T cells in Graves' hyperthyroidism and ophthalmopathy. A single record per CDR3 protein comes from TCRdb applying MiXCR to the multiplex PCR reads. The sample has hundreds of thousands of distinct CDR3 sequences, about 35% seen once. Sequenced: blood. The receptors come from a woman aged 35 to 49 with Graves' hyperthyroidism. Each CDR3 is given with its conserved first and last residue. D genes are given only for firm matches. Clone size is not always given. Where it is, it says once, few, many or a class for expanded clones.

once,-,TRBJ2-7,TRBV6-5,TGTGCCAGCAGTTATTCATCCACGGACGGAGGAAGAGGGTACGAGCAGTACTTC,CASSYSSTDGGRGYEQYF
many,-,TRBJ1-6,TRBV20-1,TGCAGTGCTGGGGGGCAGCGCCTTAATTCACCCCTCCACTTT,CSAGGQRLNSPLHF
-,-,TRBJ2-2,TRBV10-3,TGTGCCATCAGTGAGATGGGACGGACCGGGGAGCTGTTTTTT,CAISEMGRTGELFF
-,-,TRBJ2-1,TRBV29-1,TGCAGCGTTGAAGTAGGGGGGTACAATGAGCAGTTCTTC,CSVEVGGYNEQFF
many,-,TRBJ2-5,TRBV15,TGTGCCACCAGCAGGGACTCCACGAATACAGAGACCCAGTACTTC,CATSRDSTNTETQYF
few,-,TRBJ2-5,TRBV4-3,TGCGCCAGCAGCCAAGAAGGAGACGGACCCGGAGAGACCCAGTACTTC,CASSQEGDGPGETQYF
-,TRBD1,TRBJ1-4,TRBV7-2,TGTGCCAGCAGCTCCCCAGGGACAGCAAGAGATGAAAAACTGCTTTTT,CASSSPGTARDEKLLF
-,-,TRBJ1-4,TRBV18,TGTGCCAGCTCACCGACCGACAGGACACTGTTTTTT,CASSPTDRTLFF
-,TRBD1,TRBJ2-5,TRBV29-1,TGCAGCGTTGCGGGACAGGATAGCGCGACCCAGTACTTC,CSVAGQDSATQYF
few,-,TRBJ2-7,TRBV9,TGTGCCAGCAGCCTGCTCGGGGACCCCCAGTCCTACGAGCAGTACTTC,CASSLLGDPQSYEQYF
many,-,TRBJ2-7,TRBV7-2,TGTGCCAGCAGCGCAGTAGGCCCAATCTCCTACGAGCAGTACTTC,CASSAVGPISYEQYF
few,-,TRBJ2-5,TRBV4-1,TGCGCCAGCAGCCTCCTACAGGGTTCCGAGACCCAGTACTTC,CASSLLQGSETQYF
many,-,TRBJ1-6,TRBV9,TGTGCCAGCAGCGCAGGGGTCTATAATTCACCCCTCCACTTT,CASSAGVYNSPLHF
-,-,TRBJ1-6,TRBV11-2,TGTGCCAGCAGCTTTGACCCGGTTGGTAGTAATTCACCCCTCCACTTT,CASSFDPVGSNSPLHF
many,TRBD2,TRBJ2-7,TRBV19,TGTGCCAGCAGTCGAACGGGGGGGAGCTCCTACGAGCAGTACTTC,CASSRTGGSSYEQYF
-,-,TRBJ1-3,TRBV6-5,TGTGCCAGCAGTTACGGGCGAGATTCTGGAAACACCATATATTTT,CASSYGRDSGNTIYF
few,-,TRBJ2-3,TRBV25-1,TGTGCCAGCAGTGAGATACGGGAGTCAGATACGCAGTATTTT,CASSEIRESDTQYF
-,TRBD1,TRBJ1-1,TRBV10-2,TGTGCCAGCAGGGGACAGGGGGTTAACACTGAAGCTTTCTTT,CASRGQGVNTEAFF
few,TRBD1,TRBJ2-5,TRBV4-3,TGCGCCAGCGGGACAACAGGGGGCCGGGAGACCCAGTACTTC,CASGTTGGRETQYF
-,TRBD1,TRBJ1-1,TRBV5-6,TGTGCCAGCAGCCTACGACAGGGGTGGACTGAAGCTTTCTTT,CASSLRQGWTEAFF
few,TRBD2,TRBJ2-5,TRBV12-3/TRBV12-4,TGTGCCAGCAGTTTACAGTCCGGCGGGGGGACCCAGTACTTC,CASSLQSGGGTQYF
-,-,TRBJ1-5,TRBV2,TGTGCCAGCTCACCCTCTACCGTAGGGGCCGGCAATCAGCCCCAGCATTTT,CASSPSTVGAGNQPQHF
-,-,TRBJ1-1,TRBV7-9,TGTGCCAGCAGCCAACGAGGAGGGTTGAACACTGAAGCTTTCTTT,CASSQRGGLNTEAFF
many,-,TRBJ1-1,TRBV7-8,TGTGCCAGCAGCTTAGATGTGACAGTCTGGGGAGCTTTCTTT,CASSLDVTVWGAFF
few,-,TRBJ1-3,TRBV3-1,TGTGCCAGCAGCCAAGATAGCACCATATATTTT,CASSQDSTIYF
few,TRBD1,TRBJ2-7,TRBV24-1,TGTGCCACCAGTGAGACAGGGGCCTACGAGCAGTACTTC,CATSETGAYEQYF
few,-,TRBJ1-1,TRBV12-3/TRBV12-4,TGTGCCAGCAGTTACGTTCCACAGTTAGTTTACGGGCGGTACACTGAAGCTTTCTTT,CASSYVPQLVYGRYTEAFF
once,-,TRBJ2-7,TRBV10-3,TGTGCCATCAGTAGCGAGAGACAGGACGGGTACGAGCAGTACTTC,CAISSERQDGYEQYF
-,-,TRBJ2-7,TRBV12-3/TRBV12-4,TGTGCCAGCGCGCTCAATTGGGCTACGCCTGCCTACGAGCAGTACTTC,CASALNWATPAYEQYF
-,TRBD1,TRBJ1-1,TRBV2,TGTGCCAGCAGGTCCGGGACAGGGATGAACACTGAAGCTTTCTTT,CASRSGTGMNTEAFF
-,-,TRBJ1-6,TRBV15,TGTGCCACCAGCAGTGAGTCCGCAGGGAGTAGTTCACCCCTCCACTTT,CATSSESAGSSSPLHF
few,TRBD1,TRBJ1-4,TRBV6-6,TGTGCCAGCACGACAGGGGCGGGTGAAAAACTGTTTTTT,CASTTGAGEKLFF
-,TRBD1,TRBJ2-7,TRBV6-2/TRBV6-3,TGTGCCAGCAGTTCTCCGGGACAGGGGGGTCCCTACGAGCAGTACTTC,CASSSPGQGGPYEQYF
-,TRBD2,TRBJ2-7,TRBV25-1,TGTGCCAGCAGTGAAATCAGCACTAGCGGGACACGAGATTTGGTCGTGTTC,CASSEISTSGTRDLVVF
many,-,TRBJ2-7,TRBV7-8,TGTGCCAGCAGCTTAACAGTACGACAGGTGGGGGCCTACGAGCAGTACTTC,CASSLTVRQVGAYEQYF
-,-,TRBJ1-5,TRBV10-2,TGCGCCAGCAGGGCCAGAACAAATCAGCCCCAGCATTTT,CASRARTNQPQHF
-,TRBD1,TRBJ2-7,TRBV10-3,TGTGCCAGCAGTGCTACCGGGACAGGGTTGCAGTACTTC,CASSATGTGLQYF
many,-,TRBJ1-1,TRBV11-3,TGTGCCAGCGGCGAATTCGGCACTGAAGCTTTCTTT,CASGEFGTEAFF
many,-,TRBJ1-2,TRBV29-1,TGCAGCGTTGTGTTAGGCAATGGAGGCTACACCTTC,CSVVLGNGGYTF
many,-,TRBJ1-1,TRBV12-3/TRBV12-4,TGTGCCAGCAGTATACAGAGACGAGCTTTCTTT,CASSIQRRAFF
-,-,TRBJ2-3,TRBV11-2,TGTGCCAGCAGCCCCCGGAGTAGCACAGATACGCAGTATTTT,CASSPRSSTDTQYF
many,-,TRBJ1-1,TRBV15,TGTGCCACCAGCAGACAGTCCGAGGCTGAAGCTTTCTTT,CATSRQSEAEAFF
-,-,TRBJ1-1,TRBV12-3/TRBV12-4,TGTGCCAGCACCACTTCCGGGGGGAGAACTGAAGCTTTCTTT,CASTTSGGRTEAFF
-,-,TRBJ2-7,TRBV27,TGTGCCAGCAGCAAAGACAGAGATAGTTTCTACCAGCAGTACTTC,CASSKDRDSFYQQYF
many,-,TRBJ2-7,TRBV20-1,TGCAGTGCTAGCGGCGCGGGACTTACCCACTACGAGCAGTACTTC,CSASGAGLTHYEQYF
-,-,TRBJ2-7,TRBV12-3/TRBV12-4,TGTGCCTGGAACCCCGCGGGACCACCCTACGAGCAGTACTTC,CAWNPAGPPYEQYF